These T cell receptor beta chains were read from a single sample in a study of T cells after yellow fever vaccination. TCRdb ran MiXCR on the 5' RACE reads and lists one entry per CDR3 protein. The sample consists of approximately 300,000 distinct CDR3 sequences, over 8% of them appearing once. The sample here was PBMCs, taken on the day of the first yellow fever vaccination. Every receptor here comes from a man between 18 and 35 years old who received the YFV17D yellow fever vaccine. CDR3s include the opening cysteine and the closing phenylalanine or tryptophan. A D gene is named only where the DNA matches it firmly. The size field is filled for only some rows; it gives once, few, many or a size class.

size: few
V: TRBV4-1
J: TRBJ2-2
D: TRBD2
DNA: TGCGCCAGCAGCCAAATGCCGCGGGGGTTGACCGGGGAGCTGTTTTTT
CDR3: CASSQMPRGLTGELFF

size: few
V: TRBV4-1
J: TRBJ2-5
D: TRBD1
DNA: TGCGCCAGCAGCCAACCTGGGACAGGGAAAGAGACCCAGTACTTC
CDR3: CASSQPGTGKETQYF

size: few
V: TRBV21-1
J: TRBJ2-3
D: NA
DNA: TGTGCCAGCATTGGGAAAATCGGCACAGATACGCAGTATTTT
CDR3: CASIGKIGTDTQYF

size: few
V: TRBV4-3
J: TRBJ2-1
D: NA
DNA: TGCGCCAGCAGCCAAACCTTATTAGTGAATGAGCAGTTCTTC
CDR3: CASSQTLLVNEQFF

size: NA
V: TRBV14
J: TRBJ2-1
D: TRBD2
DNA: TGTGCCAGCAGCCAGGCAAGTAAGCGGGGGCCATACAATGAGCAGTTCTTC
CDR3: CASSQASKRGPYNEQFF

size: NA
V: TRBV5-1
J: TRBJ2-1
D: NA
DNA: TGCGCCAGCAGCTTGTCGACCCCGGACTACAATGAGCAGTTCTTC
CDR3: CASSLSTPDYNEQFF

size: few
V: TRBV18
J: TRBJ2-5
D: NA
DNA: TGTGCCAGCTCACCAAACGGACCGGCCCAAGAGACCCAGTACTTC
CDR3: CASSPNGPAQETQYF

size: few
V: TRBV4-1
J: TRBJ1-5
D: TRBD1
DNA: TGCGCCAGCTCGCAGGGGGACCTTAGCAATCAGCCCCAGCATTTT
CDR3: CASSQGDLSNQPQHF

size: NA
V: TRBV7-8
J: TRBJ2-2
D: TRBD2
DNA: TGTGCCAGCAGCCTAGCCCCTAGCGGGGGGCGCGGGGAGCTGTTTTTT
CDR3: CASSLAPSGGRGELFF

size: many
V: TRBV5-1
J: TRBJ2-2
D: NA
DNA: TGCGCCAGCAGCCGACTACAGGGCCCGGGCACCGGGGAGCTGTTTTTT
CDR3: CASSRLQGPGTGELFF

size: many
V: TRBV7-2
J: TRBJ2-5
D: TRBD2
DNA: TGTGCCAGCAGTCCGGGGGGGACCCAGTACTTC
CDR3: CASSPGGTQYF

size: many
V: TRBV25-1
J: TRBJ2-1
D: NA
DNA: TGTGCCAGCAGTGAATTTCGCGGGGACTACAATGAGCAGTTCTTC
CDR3: CASSEFRGDYNEQFF

size: NA
V: TRBV5-1
J: TRBJ2-2
D: NA
DNA: TGCGCCAGCGTATCGTCCCCTCTAGGGGGAACCGGGGAGCTGTTTTTT
CDR3: CASVSSPLGGTGELFF

size: NA
V: TRBV11-2
J: TRBJ1-2
D: NA
DNA: TGTGCCAGCAGCTTAGATCCGGACAGTTCATACTATGGCTACACCTTC
CDR3: CASSLDPDSSYYGYTF

size: NA
V: TRBV27
J: TRBJ1-2
D: NA
DNA: TGTGCCAGCAGTCCTACAGGGAGAGGCTACACCTTC
CDR3: CASSPTGRGYTF

size: NA
V: TRBV5-1
J: TRBJ2-7
D: NA
DNA: TGCGCCAGCAGCTTGCGGACGAATGCACAACACGAGCAGTACTTC
CDR3: CASSLRTNAQHEQYF

size: few
V: TRBV27
J: TRBJ2-5
D: TRBD2
DNA: TGTGCCAGCAGTTTTTCTTCGACTAGCGGAGAGACCCAGTACTTC
CDR3: CASSFSSTSGETQYF

size: many
V: TRBV5-4
J: TRBJ2-5
D: NA
DNA: TGTGCCAGCAGTCTGACGAATGGGGAGACCCAGTACTTC
CDR3: CASSLTNGETQYF

size: NA
V: TRBV4-1
J: TRBJ2-2
D: NA
DNA: TGCGCCAGCAGCCAAGGCCACACGAACACCGGGGAGCTGGTTTTT
CDR3: CASSQGHTNTGELVF

size: many
V: TRBV5-1
J: TRBJ2-3
D: NA
DNA: TGCGCCAGCAGCTTGAGACAGTTTTGGGGACGGAGGGCCCGGGATACGCAGTATTTT
CDR3: CASSLRQFWGRRARDTQYF

size: many
V: TRBV19
J: TRBJ1-1
D: NA
DNA: TGTGCCAGTAGTATGGGCACCTTGAACACTGAAGCTTTCTTT
CDR3: CASSMGTLNTEAFF

size: many
V: TRBV7-2
J: TRBJ2-5
D: NA
DNA: TGTGCCAGCAGCTTAGACGGGCTAGTAGAGACCCAGTACTTC
CDR3: CASSLDGLVETQYF

size: few
V: TRBV14
J: TRBJ2-1
D: NA
DNA: TGTGCCAGCAGCCAAGTTCTCTGGAGCTCCTACAATGAGCAGTTCTTC
CDR3: CASSQVLWSSYNEQFF

size: NA
V: TRBV5-8
J: TRBJ1-3
D: NA
DNA: TGTGCCAGGAGACTCAGGCGCCTCTTT
CDR3: CARRLRRLF

size: NA
V: TRBV29-1
J: TRBJ2-3
D: TRBD2
DNA: TGCAGCGCGCGGGGGGTAGATACGCAGTATTTT
CDR3: CSARGVDTQYF

size: many
V: TRBV7-9
J: TRBJ2-3
D: NA
DNA: TGTGCCAGCAGCCCCAACACAGATACGCAGTATTTT
CDR3: CASSPNTDTQYF

size: NA
V: TRBV6-1
J: TRBJ1-1
D: NA
DNA: TGTGCCAGCAGTGAAAGGGTCGCGGGGATTGAAGCTTTCTTT
CDR3: CASSERVAGIEAFF

size: few
V: TRBV12-3/TRBV12-4
J: TRBJ1-5
D: NA
DNA: TGTGCCAGCACCTACCCCCGGGGAGGGATAAATCAGCCCCAGCATTTT
CDR3: CASTYPRGGINQPQHF

size: many
V: TRBV10-3
J: TRBJ2-1
D: TRBD1
DNA: TGTGCCATCAGTGAGACCGGGACAGGGGGCTACAATGAGCAGTTCTTC
CDR3: CAISETGTGGYNEQFF

size: NA
V: TRBV5-4
J: TRBJ2-2
D: TRBD2
DNA: TGTGCCAGCAGCTTGGTGGGGACTAGCGGGGTCGCGAACACCGGGGAGCTGTTTTTT
CDR3: CASSLVGTSGVANTGELFF

size: few
V: TRBV5-5
J: TRBJ2-1
D: NA
DNA: TGTGCCAGCAGCGTGGCTCGGGTACGAAACCCCTTTAACAATGAGCAGTTCTTC
CDR3: CASSVARVRNPFNNEQFF

size: few
V: TRBV6-1
J: TRBJ2-7
D: NA
DNA: TGTGCCAGCAGCCTCACGGACACTCCCTCCTACGAGCAGTACTTC
CDR3: CASSLTDTPSYEQYF

size: NA
V: TRBV29-1
J: TRBJ2-7
D: NA
DNA: TGCAGCGGTCCTCAGTGTACGACAGGAAATTGGGACTACGAGCAGTACTTC
CDR3: CSGPQCTTGNWDYEQYF

size: few
V: TRBV6-5
J: TRBJ2-5
D: TRBD2
DNA: TGTGCCAGCAGTACCCGTAAGCTAGCGGGGGGTCAAGAGACCCAGTACTTC
CDR3: CASSTRKLAGGQETQYF

size: NA
V: TRBV6-2/TRBV6-3
J: TRBJ1-3
D: TRBD1
DNA: TGTGCCAGCAGTTACTCGATCAGGGGGCTATACCGACGCTCTGGAAACACCATATATTTT
CDR3: CASSYSIRGLYRRSGNTIYF

size: few
V: TRBV7-9
J: TRBJ2-3
D: NA
DNA: TGTGCCAGCAGTCTTCCCTTCCGGGGAGGAAGGTCTTTTGGGGATACGCAGTATTTT
CDR3: CASSLPFRGGRSFGDTQYF

size: NA
V: TRBV5-6
J: TRBJ1-1
D: TRBD1
DNA: TGTGCCAGCAGCTCTGTGGGACAGGGGGATGAAGCTTTCTTT
CDR3: CASSSVGQGDEAFF

size: NA
V: TRBV7-6
J: TRBJ2-7
D: NA
DNA: TGTGCCAGCAGCCCCGGGAGAGGGGAGCAGTACTTC
CDR3: CASSPGRGEQYF

size: NA
V: TRBV20-1
J: TRBJ2-5
D: NA
DNA: TGCAGTGCTAGAGCATTGATTCAAGAGACCCAGTACTTC
CDR3: CSARALIQETQYF

size: many
V: TRBV6-2/TRBV6-3
J: TRBJ2-1
D: NA
DNA: TGTGCCAGCATGCCTCATTGGTCTAGCTCCTACAATGAGCAGTTCTTC
CDR3: CASMPHWSSSYNEQFF

size: few
V: TRBV25-1
J: TRBJ1-6
D: TRBD1
DNA: TGTGCCAGCAGTGAATCCCCGGGACAGGGTGGATCCTATAATTCACCCCTCCACTTT
CDR3: CASSESPGQGGSYNSPLHF

size: NA
V: TRBV20-1
J: TRBJ1-6
D: NA
DNA: TGCAGTGCCCCCGGCGGCTCCTATAATTCACCCCTCCACTTT
CDR3: CSAPGGSYNSPLHF

size: NA
V: TRBV5-4
J: TRBJ2-5
D: NA
DNA: TGTGCCAGCAGCTCATGGGGCAGGGGGGCGGGAGAGACCCAGTACTTC
CDR3: CASSSWGRGAGETQYF

size: many
V: TRBV20-1
J: TRBJ1-1
D: NA
DNA: TGCAGTGCTAGAGACAGGGGGAACACTGAAGCTTTCTTT
CDR3: CSARDRGNTEAFF

size: many
V: TRBV12-3/TRBV12-4
J: TRBJ1-6
D: TRBD1
DNA: TGTGCCAGCAGTACCGGGACAGCTAATTCACCCCTCCACTTT
CDR3: CASSTGTANSPLHF

size: many
V: TRBV29-1
J: TRBJ2-3
D: TRBD1
DNA: TGCAGCGTTGATGCGGACAGGGGAAGTGAAGATACGCAGTATTTT
CDR3: CSVDADRGSEDTQYF